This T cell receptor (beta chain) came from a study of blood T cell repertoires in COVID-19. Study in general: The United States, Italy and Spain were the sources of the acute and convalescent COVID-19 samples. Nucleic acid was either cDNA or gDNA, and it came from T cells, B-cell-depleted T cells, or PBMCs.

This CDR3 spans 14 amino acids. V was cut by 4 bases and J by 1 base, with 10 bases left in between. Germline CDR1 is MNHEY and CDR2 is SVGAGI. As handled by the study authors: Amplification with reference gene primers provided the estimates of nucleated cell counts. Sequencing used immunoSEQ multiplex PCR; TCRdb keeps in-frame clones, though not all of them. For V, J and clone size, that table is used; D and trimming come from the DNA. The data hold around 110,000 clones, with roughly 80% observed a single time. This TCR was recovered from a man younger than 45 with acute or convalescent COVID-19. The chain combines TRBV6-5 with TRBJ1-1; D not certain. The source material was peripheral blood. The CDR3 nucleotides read TGTGCCAGCAGTTCTCAAACACCGAACACTGAAGCTTTCTTT. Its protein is CASSSQTPNTEAFF.